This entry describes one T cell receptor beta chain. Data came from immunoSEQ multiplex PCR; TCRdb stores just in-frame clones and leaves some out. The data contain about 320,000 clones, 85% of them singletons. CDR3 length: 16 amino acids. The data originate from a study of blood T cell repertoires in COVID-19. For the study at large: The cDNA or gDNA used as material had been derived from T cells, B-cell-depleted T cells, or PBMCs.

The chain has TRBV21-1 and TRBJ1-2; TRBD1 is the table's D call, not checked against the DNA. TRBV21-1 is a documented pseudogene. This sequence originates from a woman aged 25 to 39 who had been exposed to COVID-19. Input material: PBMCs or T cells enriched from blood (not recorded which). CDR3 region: CASSKASPRVFYGYTF. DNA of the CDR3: TGTGCCAGCAGCAAAGCAAGTCCCAGGGTCTTCTACGGCTACACCTTC.